This T cell receptor (beta chain) was sequenced for a study of spatial heterogeneity in lung cancer (dated by TCRdb to about 2019). Turning to the overall study: Beta-chain transcripts were consistently detected in greater numbers than alpha-chain transcripts, which likely reflected higher beta-chain transcript abundance. In non-small cell lung cancer, the study quantitatively compared TCR alpha and beta repertoires across several tumor regions, matched nontumor lung, and blood. Nonsynonymous mutation counts, determined by whole-exome sequencing of tumor tissue, were related to features of the TCR repertoire. In the raw uncorrected reads, each unique combination of TCR and UMI appeared more than ten times on average. Both alpha and beta chains were TCR-sequenced in 200 to 250 tumor regions, under 80 matched nontumor lung samples and 55 to 60 PBMC samples obtained at surgery. Beyond this particular receptor, the publication reports: Additional single-cell paired TCR alpha and beta sequencing was considered necessary to confirm, at a functional level, the hypothesis that regional TCRs recognize regional mutations. Ubiquitous expanded tumor TCRs were found in blood more often at tumor resection than at routine follow-up.

The sample's time point label is to be understood as: sample taken at primary tumor resection. For TCR sequencing, whole RNA was extracted from tumor and nontumor lung tissue, or from cryopreserved PBMC samples, and no cell sorting was done. The donors were 65 to 85 patients from the lung TRACERx cohort who had early-stage, untreated non-small cell lung cancer. Only patients with enough RNA available from two or more tumor regions were chosen for TCR sequencing. The library was built by means of 5' RACE. Sequencing used a NextSeq 500. To allow correction of PCR and sequencing errors, the TCR library protocol tagged every TCR cDNA molecule with a unique molecular identifier. On the study's bioinformatics: TCR identification, UMI-based error correction and CDR3 extraction were performed with Decombinator tools. Expanded TCRs were defined as those above a frequency of 2 per 1,000, corresponding to the top 1% of the tumor frequency distribution. Each repertoire was subsampled 100 times to 5,000 TCRs, after which Renyi diversity was computed with the R vegan package. To build CDR3 similarity networks, amino acid triplet string-kernel similarity was used, and CDR3s were connected when their pairwise similarity was above 0.82. TCRdb trimmed public reads at Q25 via fastp, called clones via MiXCR and kept in-frame beta chains. Records with the same CDR3 protein are collapsed into one entry carrying the most frequent genes and DNA. TCRdb's processing, not the authors' own work, is the source of the V and J calls. This sample has around 4,000 distinct CDR3 sequences in its table, and approximately 20% of those were observed once. The top ten clonotypes cover about 69% of the sample.

Comments on this clonotype: The target of this receptor is not known. No clone much larger than this one lies a single base away; base qualities are absent.

Spanning cysteine to phenylalanine, the CDR3 consists of 17 amino acids. Left in the record is the CDR3 DNA by itself, 51 bases read in frame from the first base. Trimming leaves V shorter by 3 bases and J shorter by 7 bases, with the junction holding 14 bases beyond the gene matches. The germline V gene specifies SGHRS as CDR1 and YFSETQ as CDR2. This sequence originates from a male donor with early-stage non-small cell lung cancer. Recombination connected TRBV5-1 to TRBJ2-2, with 8 central nucleotides matching TRBD1. Sequencing was performed on PBMCs, taken at surgery. The CDR3 loop reads CASSWDPGGSLNGELFF. Read as DNA, the sequence is TGCGCCAGCAGCTGGGACCCAGGGGGCAGTCTCAACGGGGAGCTGTTTTTT. Beyond the CDR3, the reference TRBV5-1 and TRBJ2-2 genes provide the residues; the full variable domain reads: KAGVTQTPRYLIKTRGQQVTLSCSPISGHRSVSWYQQTPGQGLQFLFEYFSETQRNKGNFPGRFSGRQFSNSRSEMNVSTLELGDSALYLCASSWDPGGSLNGELFFGEGSRLTVL.